This TCR beta chain was profiled in a study of blood T cell repertoires in COVID-19. The V gene's germline CDR1 is SGHRS and CDR2 YFSETQ. The CDR3 extends over 14 residues, inclusive of both ends. About this clone itself: It is unclear where the CDR3 begins or ends on the DNA, so no DNA is shown, and the CDR3 is as TCRdb lists it.

TCRdb's copy holds only in-frame clones and misses some; the assay was immunoSEQ multiplex PCR. The table has 130,000 or so clones, about 80% seen once. The sequence derives from a woman aged 55-75 years with acute or convalescent COVID-19. The rearrangement joins TRBV5-1 to TRBJ1-6. Input material: peripheral blood. This CDR3 reads CASTLFARGSPFHF.